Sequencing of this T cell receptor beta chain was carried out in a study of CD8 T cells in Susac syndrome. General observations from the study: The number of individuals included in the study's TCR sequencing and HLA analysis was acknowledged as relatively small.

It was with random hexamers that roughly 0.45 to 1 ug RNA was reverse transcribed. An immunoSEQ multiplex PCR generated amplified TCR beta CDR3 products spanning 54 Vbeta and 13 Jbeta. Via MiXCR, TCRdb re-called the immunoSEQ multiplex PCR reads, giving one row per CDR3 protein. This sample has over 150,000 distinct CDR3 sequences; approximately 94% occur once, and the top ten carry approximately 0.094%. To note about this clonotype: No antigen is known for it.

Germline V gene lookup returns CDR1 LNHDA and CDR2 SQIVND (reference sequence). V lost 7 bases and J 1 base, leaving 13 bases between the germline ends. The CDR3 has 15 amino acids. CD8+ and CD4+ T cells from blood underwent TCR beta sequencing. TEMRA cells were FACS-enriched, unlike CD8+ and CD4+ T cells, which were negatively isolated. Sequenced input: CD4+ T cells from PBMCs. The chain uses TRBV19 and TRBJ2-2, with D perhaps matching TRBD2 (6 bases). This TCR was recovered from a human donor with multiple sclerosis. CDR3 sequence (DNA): TGTGCCAGTAAAGGGATTAGCGGGAACACCGGGGAGCTGTTTTTT. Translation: CASKGISGNTGELFF.